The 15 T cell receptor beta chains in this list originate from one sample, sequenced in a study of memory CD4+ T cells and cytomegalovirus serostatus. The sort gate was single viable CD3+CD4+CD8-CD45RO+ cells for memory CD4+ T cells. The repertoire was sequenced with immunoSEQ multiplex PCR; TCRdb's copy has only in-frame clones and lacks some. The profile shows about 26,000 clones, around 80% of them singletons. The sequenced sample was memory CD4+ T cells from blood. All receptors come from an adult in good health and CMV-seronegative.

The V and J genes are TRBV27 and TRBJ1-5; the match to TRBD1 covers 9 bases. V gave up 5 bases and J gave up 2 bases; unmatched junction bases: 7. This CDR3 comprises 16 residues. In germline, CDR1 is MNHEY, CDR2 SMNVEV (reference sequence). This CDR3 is CASSQTGGLGNQPQHF. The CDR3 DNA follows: TGTGCCAGCAGTCAAACAGGGGGCCTTGGCAATCAGCCCCAGCATTTT.

CDR3 bases: TGTGCTAGTGGTTTGGAGGTAAACACCGGGGAGCTGTTTTTT. It is translated as CASGLEVNTGELFF. V usage is TRBV12-5 and J usage is TRBJ2-2; D call uncertain. There are 14 residues in the CDR3. CDR1 and CDR2 (germline): LGHNT, FRNRAP. The V end lost 1 base, the J end lost 2 bases, and 5 bases lay between the germline ends.

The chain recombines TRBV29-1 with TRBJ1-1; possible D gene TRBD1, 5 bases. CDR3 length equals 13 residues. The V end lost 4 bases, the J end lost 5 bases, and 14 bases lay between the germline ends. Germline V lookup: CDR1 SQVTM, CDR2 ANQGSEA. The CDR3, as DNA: TGCAGCGTTGCCCTGACGGGGCGGACTGAAGCTTTCTTT. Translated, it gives CSVALTGRTEAFF.

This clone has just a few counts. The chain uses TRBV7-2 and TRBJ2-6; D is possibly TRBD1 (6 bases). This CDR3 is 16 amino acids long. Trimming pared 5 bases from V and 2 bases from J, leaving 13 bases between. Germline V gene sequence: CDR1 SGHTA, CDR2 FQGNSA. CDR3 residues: CASSLSRTAGANVLTF. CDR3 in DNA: TGTGCCAGCAGCCTATCCCGGACAGCTGGGGCCAACGTCCTGACTTTC.

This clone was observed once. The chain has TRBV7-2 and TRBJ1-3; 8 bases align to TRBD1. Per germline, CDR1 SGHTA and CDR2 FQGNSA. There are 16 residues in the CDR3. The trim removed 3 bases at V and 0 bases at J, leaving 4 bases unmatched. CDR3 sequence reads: CASSFRTGSSGNTIYF. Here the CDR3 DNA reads TGTGCCAGCAGCTTTAGGACAGGGAGCTCTGGAAACACCATATATTTT. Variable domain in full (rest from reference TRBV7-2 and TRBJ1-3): GAGVSQSPSNKVTEKGKDVELRCDPISGHTALYWYRQSLGQGLEFLIYFQGNSAPDKSGLPSDRFSAERTGGSVSTLTIQRTQQEDSAVYLCASSFRTGSSGNTIYFGEGSWLTVV.

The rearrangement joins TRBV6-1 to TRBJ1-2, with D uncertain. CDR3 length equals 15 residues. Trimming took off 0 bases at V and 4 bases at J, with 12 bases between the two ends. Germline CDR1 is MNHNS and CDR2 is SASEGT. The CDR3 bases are TGTGCCAGCAGTGAAGCCCTCCTGCGGGGCTATGGCTACACCTTC. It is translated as CASSEALLRGYGYTF.

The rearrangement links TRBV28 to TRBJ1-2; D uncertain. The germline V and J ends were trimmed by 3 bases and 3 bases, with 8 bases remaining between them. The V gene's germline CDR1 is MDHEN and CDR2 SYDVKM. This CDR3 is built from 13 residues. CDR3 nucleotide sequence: TGTGCCAGCAGTTTGTCGGCAGACTATGGCTACACCTTC. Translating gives CASSLSADYGYTF.

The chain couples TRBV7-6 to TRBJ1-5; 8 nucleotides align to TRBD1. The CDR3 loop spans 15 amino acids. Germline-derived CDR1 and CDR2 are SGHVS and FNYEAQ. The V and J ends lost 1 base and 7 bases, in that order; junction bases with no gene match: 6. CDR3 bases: TGTGCCAGCAGCTTAGGGGGCGGACAGGGCCAGCCCCAGCATTTT. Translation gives CASSLGGGQGQPQHF.

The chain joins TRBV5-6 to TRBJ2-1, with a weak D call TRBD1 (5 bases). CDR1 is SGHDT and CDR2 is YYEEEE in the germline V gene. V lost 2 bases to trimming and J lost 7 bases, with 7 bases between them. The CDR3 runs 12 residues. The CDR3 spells CASSFRVNEQFF. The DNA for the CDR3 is TGTGCCAGCAGCTTCAGGGTGAATGAGCAGTTCTTC.

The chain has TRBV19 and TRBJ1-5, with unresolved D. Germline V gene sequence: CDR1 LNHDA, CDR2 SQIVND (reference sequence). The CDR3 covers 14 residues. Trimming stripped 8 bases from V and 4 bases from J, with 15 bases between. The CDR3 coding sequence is TGTGCCAGTCACTCTCGAGGAGGGAATCAGCCCCAGCATTTT. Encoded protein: CASHSRGGNQPQHF.

This CDR3 is CASSYKWFGANVLTF. The CDR3 DNA reads TGTGCCAGCAGTTACAAGTGGTTTGGGGCCAACGTCCTGACTTTC. The chain employs TRBV6-5 and TRBJ2-6; no definite D call. The CDR3 contains 15 residues. Germline loops: CDR1 MNHEY, CDR2 SVGAGI. With 2 bases removed from V and 3 bases from J, the gap between germline ends came to 8 bases.

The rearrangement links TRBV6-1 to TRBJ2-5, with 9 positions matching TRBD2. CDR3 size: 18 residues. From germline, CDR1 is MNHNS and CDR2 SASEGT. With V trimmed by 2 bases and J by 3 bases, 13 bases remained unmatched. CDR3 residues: CASSEFLGASGAEETQYF. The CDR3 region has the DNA TGTGCCAGCAGTGAATTTCTCGGGGCTAGCGGGGCCGAAGAGACCCAGTACTTC.

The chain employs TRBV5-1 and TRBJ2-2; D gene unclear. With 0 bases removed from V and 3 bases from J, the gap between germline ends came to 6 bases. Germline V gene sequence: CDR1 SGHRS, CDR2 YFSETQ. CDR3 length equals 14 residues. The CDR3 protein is CASSLGRYTGELFF. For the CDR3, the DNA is TGCGCCAGCAGCTTGGGTCGGTACACCGGGGAGCTGTTTTTT.

The DNA for the CDR3 is TGTGCCAGCAGCTTAGGGACAGACTATGGCTACACCTTC. This gives the protein CASSLGTDYGYTF. This chain joins TRBV7-3 and TRBJ1-2; 7 bases align to TRBD1. The junction had 0 bases not matched to a gene; V was cut back by 2 bases and J by 3 bases. The CDR3 totals 13 residues. Germline CDR1 and CDR2: SGHTA and FQGTGA.

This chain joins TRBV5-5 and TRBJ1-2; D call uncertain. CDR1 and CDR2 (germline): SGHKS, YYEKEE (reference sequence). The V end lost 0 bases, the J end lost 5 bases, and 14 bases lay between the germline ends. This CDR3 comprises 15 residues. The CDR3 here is CASSLGGPQGYGYTF. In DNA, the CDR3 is TGTGCCAGCAGCTTGGGCGGGCCCCAAGGATATGGCTACACCTTC.